The TCR beta chain under discussion was sequenced for a study of T-cell memory formation after mild COVID-19. V lost 1 base, J lost 4 bases, and 3 bases stayed unmatched. The CDR3 length is 15 residues. Germline V gene data show CDR1 as MNHNY and CDR2 as SVGAGI (reference sequence). Each CDR3 protein gets one entry after TCRdb re-called the 5' RACE reads with MiXCR. The data show around 250,000 distinct CDR3 sequences, 15% to 20% seen once. This TCR was recovered from a man aged 18 to 30 who had mild COVID-19 (a few samples of this study predate the infection). Cell type and time point are not known. Specimen: PBMCs or a T cell subset sorted from them (not recorded which). This chain connects TRBV6-6 to TRBJ2-1; 8 nucleotides match TRBD2. CDR3 in amino acids: CASSYLAGRYNEQFF. The CDR3 DNA is TGTGCCAGCAGTTACTTAGCGGGGCGATACAATGAGCAGTTCTTC.